This TCR beta chain came from a study of siplizumab effects on memory and regulatory T cells. Points from the study as a whole: Only a minor fraction of alloreactive clones mapped to unstimulated subsets.

Trimming cost V 6 bases and J 5 bases; bases outside gene matches: 11. Germline CDR1 reads MRHNA; CDR2 reads SNTAGT. The CDR3 spans 15 residues. TCRdb's table, derived via immunoSEQ multiplex PCR, lists solely in-frame clones and lacks some. This table holds 20,000 to 30,000 clones, roughly 88% found once. This clone was seen more than once but under ten times. Its target is not known. The sequence was collected from a human donor in good health. Specimen: memory CD4+ T cells sorted from blood. The V and J genes are TRBV6-4 and TRBJ1-2, with 8 positions matching TRBD1. The CDR3 spells CASRPEDRAPYGYTF. The CDR3 DNA sequence: TGTGCCAGCAGGCCCGAGGACAGGGCCCCTTATGGCTACACCTTC.